This record concerns one T cell receptor beta chain sequence. The target antigen is unknown. Stated treatment: roughly 19 received Ad26.COV2.S at low or high dose, single or two shots; five or six received placebo; per-sample allocation not given. Collection of the samples took place on day 63 after the first injection of vaccine or placebo. Some clones are missing from TCRdb's copy, which holds only in-frame ones; the method was immunoSEQ multiplex PCR. The sample lists hundreds of thousands of clones, roughly 87% occurring once. The CDR3 is 15 residues long. The V gene's germline CDR1 is GTSNPN and CDR2 SVGIG (reference sequence). Trimming left V 5 bases short and J 3 bases short, with 19 bases between. This specimen belongs to a study of Ad26.COV2.S vaccination and SARS-CoV-2 variants. Study information: COV1001, an Ad26.COV2.S trial, supplied this vaccine-arm donor. General study findings and limits: Assessments of TCR breadth and depth may have underestimated the total T cell responses. Measurement of non-spike TCR breadth gave similar results in vaccine and placebo recipients.

Material: peripheral blood, obtained in a trial of Ad26.COV2.S vaccine versus placebo. The chain couples TRBV30 to TRBJ1-1, with D perhaps matching TRBD1 (6 bases). This receptor was taken from a person aged 18 to 59 who received the Ad26.COV2.S COVID-19 vaccine or a placebo. The CDR3 DNA follows: TGTGCCTGGCCCCATCTCGACAGGAGGGACACTGAAGCTTTCTTT. Translation gives CAWPHLDRRDTEAFF.